There are a few counts of the clone carrying this T cell receptor (beta chain). This sample is drawn from a study of metastatic and nonmetastatic thyroid tumors. No treatment had been given to any patient before thyroid surgery. TCRdb used MiXCR to call clones anew from the PCR reads. Of about 59,000 clones in the sample, about a sixth were seen once. V was trimmed by 7 bases and J by 4 bases, leaving 13 bases between them. The CDR3 runs to 13 residues. Germline V gene sequence: CDR1 SNHLY, CDR2 FYNNEI. The source material was blood. This sequence originates from a male donor with papillary thyroid cancer or a benign thyroid nodule (not recorded which). Some clones in this sample may be carry-over from other donors' samples. The chain carries TRBV2 and TRBJ1-2, with D perhaps TRBD1 (5 bases). CDR3 amino acids: CASIVTDSYGYTF. CDR3 bases: TGTGCCAGCATTGTAACTGACAGCTATGGCTACACCTTC.